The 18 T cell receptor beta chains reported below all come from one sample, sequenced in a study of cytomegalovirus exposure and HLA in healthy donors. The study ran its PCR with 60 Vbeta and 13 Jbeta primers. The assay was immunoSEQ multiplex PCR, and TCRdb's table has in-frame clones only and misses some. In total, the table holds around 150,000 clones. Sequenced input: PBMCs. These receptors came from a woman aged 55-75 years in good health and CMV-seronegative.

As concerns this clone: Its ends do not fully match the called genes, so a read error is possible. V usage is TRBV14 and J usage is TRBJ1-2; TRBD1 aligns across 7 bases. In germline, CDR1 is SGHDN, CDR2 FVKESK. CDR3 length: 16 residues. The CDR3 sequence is CASSQRGGQFFSGYPF. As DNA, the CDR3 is TGTGCCAGCAGCCAAAGAGGGGGACAGTTTTTTTCAGGCTACCCCTTC.

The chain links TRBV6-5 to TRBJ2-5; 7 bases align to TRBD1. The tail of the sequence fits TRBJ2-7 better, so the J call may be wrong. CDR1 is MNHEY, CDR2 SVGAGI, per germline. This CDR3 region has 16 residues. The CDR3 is CASSFLLGQPTYEQYF. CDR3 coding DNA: TGTGCCAGCAGTTTCCTTTTGGGACAGCCTACTTACGAGCAGTACTTC.

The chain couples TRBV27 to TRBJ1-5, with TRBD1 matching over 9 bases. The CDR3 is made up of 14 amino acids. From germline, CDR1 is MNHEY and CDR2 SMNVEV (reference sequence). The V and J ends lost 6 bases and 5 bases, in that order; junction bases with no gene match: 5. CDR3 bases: TGTGCCAGCAGCTACAGGGGGCGCTATCAGCCCCAGCATTTT. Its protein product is CASSYRGRYQPQHF.

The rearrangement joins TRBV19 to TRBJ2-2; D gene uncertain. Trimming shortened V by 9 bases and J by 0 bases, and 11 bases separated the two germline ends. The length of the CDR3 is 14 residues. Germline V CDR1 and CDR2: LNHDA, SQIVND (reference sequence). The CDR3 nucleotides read TGTGCCAGCAAGACTCGTTCGAACACCGGGGAGCTGTTTTTT. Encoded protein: CASKTRSNTGELFF. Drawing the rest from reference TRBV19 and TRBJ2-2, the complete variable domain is DGGITQSPKYLFRKEGQNVTLSCEQNLNHDAMYWYRQDPGQGLRLIYYSQIVNDFQKGDIAEGYSVSREKKESFPLTVTSAQKNPTAFYLCASKTRSNTGELFFGEGSRLTVL.

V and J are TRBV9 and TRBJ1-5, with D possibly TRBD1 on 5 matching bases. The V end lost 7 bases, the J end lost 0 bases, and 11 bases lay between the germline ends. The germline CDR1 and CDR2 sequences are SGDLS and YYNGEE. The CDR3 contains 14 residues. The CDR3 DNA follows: TGTGCCAGCGGTATGGGGGGTAGCAATCAGCCCCAGCATTTT. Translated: CASGMGGSNQPQHF.

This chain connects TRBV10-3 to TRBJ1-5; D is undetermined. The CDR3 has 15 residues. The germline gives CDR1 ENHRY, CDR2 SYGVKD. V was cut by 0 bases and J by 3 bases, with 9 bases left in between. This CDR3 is CAISESIQDNQPQHF. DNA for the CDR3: TGTGCCATCAGTGAGTCGATCCAGGACAATCAGCCCCAGCATTTT.

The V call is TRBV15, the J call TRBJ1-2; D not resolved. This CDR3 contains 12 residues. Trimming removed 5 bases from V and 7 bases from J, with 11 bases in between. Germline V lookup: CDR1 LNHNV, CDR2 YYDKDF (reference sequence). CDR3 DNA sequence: TGTGCCACCAGCGGACTGGTACGTGGCTACACCTTC. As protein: CATSGLVRGYTF.

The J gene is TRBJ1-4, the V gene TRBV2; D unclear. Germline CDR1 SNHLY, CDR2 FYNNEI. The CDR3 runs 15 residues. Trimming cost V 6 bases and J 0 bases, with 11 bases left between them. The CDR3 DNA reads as TGTGCCAGCAGCGCAGACATGGCAACTAATGAAAAACTGTTTTTT. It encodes CASSADMATNEKLFF.

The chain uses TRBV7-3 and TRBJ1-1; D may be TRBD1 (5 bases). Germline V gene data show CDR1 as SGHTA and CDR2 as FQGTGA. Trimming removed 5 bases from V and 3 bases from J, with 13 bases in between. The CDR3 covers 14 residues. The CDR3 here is CASSQSGGDTEAFF. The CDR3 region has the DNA TGTGCCAGCAGCCAGTCCGGGGGAGACACTGAAGCTTTCTTT.

CDR3 DNA sequence: TGTGCCAGCACCGCTCTCGACATGCAGGGTTTCATCTATGGCTACACCTTC. Protein: CASTALDMQGFIYGYTF. The J gene is TRBJ1-2, the V gene TRBV27, with D maybe TRBD1 (5 bases). This CDR3 is built from 17 residues. Germline V gene data show CDR1 as MNHEY and CDR2 as SMNVEV (reference sequence). Between the trimmed V and J ends, which lost 7 bases and 4 bases, there was a span of 25 bases.

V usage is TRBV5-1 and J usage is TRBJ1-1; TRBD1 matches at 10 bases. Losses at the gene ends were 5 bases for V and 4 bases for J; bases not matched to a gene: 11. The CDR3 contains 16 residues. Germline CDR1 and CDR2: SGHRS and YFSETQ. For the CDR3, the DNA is TGCGCCAGCAGACCGAGACAGGGGGCGAGTGGCACTGAAGCTTTCTTT. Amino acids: CASRPRQGASGTEAFF.

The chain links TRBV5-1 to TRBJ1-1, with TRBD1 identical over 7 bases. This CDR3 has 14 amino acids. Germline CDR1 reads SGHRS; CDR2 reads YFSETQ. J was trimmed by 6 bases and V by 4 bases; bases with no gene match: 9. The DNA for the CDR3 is TGCGCCAGCAGCCCGCACAGGGGAAGCGCTGAAGCTTTCTTT. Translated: CASSPHRGSAEAFF.

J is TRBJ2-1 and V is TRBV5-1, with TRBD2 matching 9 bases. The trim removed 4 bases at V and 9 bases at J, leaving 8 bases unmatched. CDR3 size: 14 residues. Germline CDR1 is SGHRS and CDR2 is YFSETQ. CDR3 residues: CASSLAGQYIEQFF. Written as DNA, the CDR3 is TGCGCCAGCAGCCTAGCGGGACAGTATATTGAGCAGTTCTTC.

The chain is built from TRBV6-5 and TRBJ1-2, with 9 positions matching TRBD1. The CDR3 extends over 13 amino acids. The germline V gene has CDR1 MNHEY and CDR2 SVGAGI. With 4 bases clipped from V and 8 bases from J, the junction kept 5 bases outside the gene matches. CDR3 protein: CASSWDRERGYTF. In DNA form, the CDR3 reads TGTGCCAGCAGTTGGGACAGGGAACGGGGCTACACCTTC.

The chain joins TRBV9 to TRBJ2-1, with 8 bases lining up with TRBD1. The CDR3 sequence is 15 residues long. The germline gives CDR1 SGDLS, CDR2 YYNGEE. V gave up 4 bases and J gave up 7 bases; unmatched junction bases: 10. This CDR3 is CASSPLDREGNEQFF. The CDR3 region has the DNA TGTGCCAGCAGCCCACTGGACAGGGAAGGGAATGAGCAGTTCTTC.

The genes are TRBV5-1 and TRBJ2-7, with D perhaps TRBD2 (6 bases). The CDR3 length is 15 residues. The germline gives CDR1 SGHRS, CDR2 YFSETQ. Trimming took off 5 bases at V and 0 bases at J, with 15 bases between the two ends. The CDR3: CASSFTVGGSYEQYF. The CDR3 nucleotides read TGCGCCAGCAGTTTCACGGTCGGGGGCTCCTACGAGCAGTACTTC.

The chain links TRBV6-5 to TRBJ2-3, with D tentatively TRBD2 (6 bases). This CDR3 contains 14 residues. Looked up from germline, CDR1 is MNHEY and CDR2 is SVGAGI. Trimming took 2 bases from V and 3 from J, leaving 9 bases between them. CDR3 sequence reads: CASSYREPTDTQYF. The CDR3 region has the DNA TGTGCCAGCAGTTACCGGGAGCCGACAGATACGCAGTATTTT.

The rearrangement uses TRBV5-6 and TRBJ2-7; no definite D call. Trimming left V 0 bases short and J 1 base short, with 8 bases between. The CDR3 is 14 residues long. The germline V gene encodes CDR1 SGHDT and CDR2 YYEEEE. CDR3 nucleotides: TGTGCCAGCAGCTTGGACAGTAGGTCCTACGAGCAGTACTTC. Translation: CASSLDSRSYEQYF.